This T cell receptor (beta chain) was documented in a study of cytomegalovirus exposure and HLA in healthy donors. Findings and limits, study-wide: At a 0.05 false discovery rate, a later analysis found about 17,000 TCR beta sequences to be associated with HLA alleles.

For this clone: Antigen specificity is unknown.

CDR3 length equals 15 residues. Trimming cost V 4 bases and J 3 bases; bases outside gene matches: 6. Per germline, CDR1 LNHDA and CDR2 SQIVND (reference sequence). The primer mix had 60 Vbeta and 13 Jbeta primers. Profiling relied on immunoSEQ multiplex PCR, and the TCRdb table lists in-frame clones only, not all of them. The sample gives fewer than 150,000 clones, around 85% of which show up once; more than 4% is in the top ten. The source of this sequence is a man between 40 and 49 years old in good health and CMV-seropositive. The chain carries TRBV19 and TRBJ2-1; the match to TRBD1 covers 7 bases. The sequenced material came from PBMCs. CDR3 nucleotide sequence: TGTGCCAGTAGTAAATCATGGGACAGCTACAATGAGCAGTTCTTC. Residues: CASSKSWDSYNEQFF.